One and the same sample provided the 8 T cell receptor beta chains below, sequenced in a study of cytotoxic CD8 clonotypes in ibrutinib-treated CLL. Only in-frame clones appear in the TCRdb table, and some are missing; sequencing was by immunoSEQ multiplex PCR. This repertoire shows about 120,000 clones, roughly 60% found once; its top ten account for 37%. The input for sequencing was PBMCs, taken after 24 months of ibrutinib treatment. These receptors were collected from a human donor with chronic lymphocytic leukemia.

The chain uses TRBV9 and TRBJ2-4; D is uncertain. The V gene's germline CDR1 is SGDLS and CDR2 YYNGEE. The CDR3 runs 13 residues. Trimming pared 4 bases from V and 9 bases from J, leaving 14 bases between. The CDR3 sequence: CASSPRTEAIQYF. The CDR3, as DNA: TGTGCCAGCAGCCCTAGGACCGAGGCCATTCAGTACTTC.

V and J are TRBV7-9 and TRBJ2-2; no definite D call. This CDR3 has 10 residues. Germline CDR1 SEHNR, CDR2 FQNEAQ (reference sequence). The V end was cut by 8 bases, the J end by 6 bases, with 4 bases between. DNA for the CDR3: TGTGCCAGCCGACCCGGGGAGCTGTTTTTT. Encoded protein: CASRPGELFF.

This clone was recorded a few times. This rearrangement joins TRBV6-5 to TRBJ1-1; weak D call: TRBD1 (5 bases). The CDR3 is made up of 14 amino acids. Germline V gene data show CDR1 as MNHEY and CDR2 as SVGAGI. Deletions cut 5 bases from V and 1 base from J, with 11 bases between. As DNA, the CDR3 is TGTGCCAGCAGTCTGGTGGGACCGAACACTGAAGCTTTCTTT. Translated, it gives CASSLVGPNTEAFF.

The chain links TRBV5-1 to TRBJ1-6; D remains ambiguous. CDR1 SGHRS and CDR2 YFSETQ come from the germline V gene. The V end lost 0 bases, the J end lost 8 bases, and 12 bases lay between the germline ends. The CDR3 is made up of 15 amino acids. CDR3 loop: CASSLVGAGDSPLHF. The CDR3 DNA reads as TGCGCCAGCAGCTTGGTTGGAGCCGGGGATTCACCCCTCCACTTT. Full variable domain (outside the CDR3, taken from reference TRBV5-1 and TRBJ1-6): KAGVTQTPRYLIKTRGQQVTLSCSPISGHRSVSWYQQTPGQGLQFLFEYFSETQRNKGNFPGRFSGRQFSNSRSEMNVSTLELGDSALYLCASSLVGAGDSPLHFGNGTRLTVT.

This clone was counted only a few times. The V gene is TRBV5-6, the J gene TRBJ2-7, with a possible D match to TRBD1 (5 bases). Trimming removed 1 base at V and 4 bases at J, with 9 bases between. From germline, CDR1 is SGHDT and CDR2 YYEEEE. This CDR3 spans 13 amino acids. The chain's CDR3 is CASSLPQGYEQYF. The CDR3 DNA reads TGTGCCAGCAGCTTGCCCCAGGGTTACGAGCAGTACTTC.

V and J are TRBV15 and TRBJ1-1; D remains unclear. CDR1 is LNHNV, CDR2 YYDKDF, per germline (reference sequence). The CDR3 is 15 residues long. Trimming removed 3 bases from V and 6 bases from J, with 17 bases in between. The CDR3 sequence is CATSRDKRVPSEAFF. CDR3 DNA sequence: TGTGCCACCAGCAGGGATAAAAGGGTCCCCTCTGAAGCTTTCTTT.

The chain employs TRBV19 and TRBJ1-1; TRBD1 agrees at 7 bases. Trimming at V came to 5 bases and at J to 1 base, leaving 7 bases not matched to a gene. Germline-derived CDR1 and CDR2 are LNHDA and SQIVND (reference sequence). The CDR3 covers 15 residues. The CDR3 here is CASSPGGQRNTEAFF. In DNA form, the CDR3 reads TGTGCCAGTAGTCCCGGGGGACAGCGGAACACTGAAGCTTTCTTT.

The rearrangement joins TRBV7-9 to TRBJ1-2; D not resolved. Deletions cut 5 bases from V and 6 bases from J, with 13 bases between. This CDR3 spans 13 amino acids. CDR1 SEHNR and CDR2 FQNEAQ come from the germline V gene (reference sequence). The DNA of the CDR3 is TGTGCCAGCAGCGAAACCCCGGGGAATGGCTACACCTTC. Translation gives CASSETPGNGYTF.